The 31 T cell receptor beta chains below were found in one sample sequenced in a study of control samples from healthy donors and cancer patients. Generated by immunoSEQ multiplex PCR, the TCRdb table keeps only in-frame clones and is missing some. Of 260,000 or so clones listed, almost 85% are singletons. Sequencing used PBMCs. The source is a woman aged 60-75 years with lung cancer.

The chain has TRBV7-3 and TRBJ2-1, with TRBD2 matching over 15 bases. This CDR3 contains 15 residues. Germline CDR1 SGHTA, CDR2 FQGTGA. V lost 5 bases to trimming and J lost 10 bases; unmatched junction nucleotides: 6. As DNA, the CDR3 is TGTGCCAGCAGCCCCGGACTAGCGGGAGGGCGGGAGCAGTTCTTC. Its protein is CASSPGLAGGREQFF.

The rearrangement joins TRBV5-4 to TRBJ2-1; 11 bases agree with TRBD1. The germline gives CDR1 SGHNT, CDR2 YYREEE (reference sequence). The CDR3 has 15 residues. J lost 6 bases, V lost 1 base, and 3 bases had no gene match. CDR3 nucleotide sequence: TGTGCCAGCAGCTTGCCGGGGACAGGGGGCAATGAGCAGTTCTTC. This translates into CASSLPGTGGNEQFF.

About this clone: A much larger clone lies one base from this, so it may be a read error. Other DNA sequences in this sample translate to the same CDR3. The rearrangement joins TRBV10-3 to TRBJ1-6; D is undetermined. Germline V gene data show CDR1 as ENHRY and CDR2 as SYGVKD. The CDR3 is made up of 12 amino acids. The germline V and J ends were trimmed by 2 bases and 7 bases, with 3 bases remaining between them. This chain's CDR3 is CAISEGNSPLHF. In nucleotides, the CDR3 is TGTGCCATCAGTGAGGGGAATTCACCCCTCCACTTT.

The J gene is TRBJ1-6, the V gene TRBV6-5; maybe TRBD1 (5 bases). V dropped 10 bases and J dropped 8 bases, with 21 bases sitting between them. Germline CDR1 and CDR2: MNHEY and SVGAGI. The CDR3 sequence is 15 residues long. CDR3: CAIARDFTRDSPLHF. The CDR3, as DNA: TGTGCCATCGCAAGGGACTTCACTCGAGATTCACCCCTCCACTTT.

This clone was recorded a few times. The gene calls are TRBV6-1 and TRBJ1-2; a possible D gene is TRBD1 (5 bases). The CDR3 is 14 amino acids. The germline V and J ends were trimmed by 0 bases and 5 bases, with 10 bases remaining between them. CDR1 is MNHNS, CDR2 SASEGT, per germline. DNA of the CDR3: TGTGCCAGCAGTGAAGCGACAGAGACTTATGGCTACACCTTC. The encoded protein is CASSEATETYGYTF.

This clone was observed a handful of times. This chain connects TRBV18 to TRBJ2-1; D may be TRBD1 or TRBD2 (6 bases each). The CDR3 contains 18 residues. Germline V gene lookup returns CDR1 KGHSH and CDR2 LQKENI. Trimming left V 4 bases short and J 0 bases short, with 19 bases between. CDR3 residues: CASSRGQTSRSSYNEQFF. Written as DNA, the CDR3 is TGTGCCAGCTCACGCGGACAGACTAGTAGGAGCTCCTACAATGAGCAGTTCTTC. The complete variable domain, with remaining parts taken from reference TRBV18 and TRBJ2-1, reads NAGVMQNPRHLVRRRGQEARLRCSPMKGHSHVYWYRQLPEEGLKFMVYLQKENIIDESGMPKERFSAEFPKEGPSILRIQQVVRGDSAAYFCASSRGQTSRSSYNEQFFGPGTRLTVL.

This chain links TRBV7-9 with TRBJ2-1; TRBD1 agrees at 7 bases. Germline CDR1 SEHNR, CDR2 FQNEAQ (reference sequence). This CDR3 is built from 15 residues. V was pared by 1 base and J by 6 bases, with 6 bases of the junction left unmatched. CDR3 amino acids: CASSLVTSGGNEQFF. DNA for the CDR3: TGTGCCAGCAGCTTAGTCACCTCAGGGGGCAATGAGCAGTTCTTC.

The V gene is TRBV12-2, the J gene TRBJ2-7; the D call in the table, TRBD2, was not verified against the DNA. TRBV12-2 is assigned pseudogene status. CDR3 length: 17 amino acids. CDR3 protein: CASRTFKVRGISYEQYF. The CDR3 DNA follows: TGTGCAAGTCGCACGTTCAAGGTGCGGGGCATCTCCTACGAGCAGTACTTC.

The J gene is TRBJ1-1, the V gene TRBV28; possible D gene TRBD1, 6 bases. Germline CDR1 and CDR2: MDHEN and SYDVKM. Trimming pared 5 bases from V and 1 base from J, leaving 11 bases between. This CDR3 is 14 amino acids long. The CDR3 loop reads CASSAEGGNTEAFF. DNA of the CDR3: TGTGCCAGCAGTGCCGAGGGGGGGAACACTGAAGCTTTCTTT.

The chain employs TRBV4-1 and TRBJ1-2, with unresolved D. With 0 bases removed from V and 8 bases from J, the gap between germline ends came to 10 bases. The germline V gene encodes CDR1 MGHRA and CDR2 YSYEKL. This CDR3 region has 13 residues. The chain's CDR3 is CASSQDLLWGYTF. DNA of the CDR3: TGCGCCAGCAGCCAAGATCTCTTATGGGGCTACACCTTC.

The chain couples TRBV6-5 to TRBJ2-1, with 8 positions matching TRBD2. V lost 5 bases and J lost 8; bases outside the gene matches: 5. The germline V gene encodes CDR1 MNHEY and CDR2 SVGAGI. The CDR3 runs 13 residues. CDR3: CASSTGTRYEQFF. The CDR3 coding sequence is TGTGCCAGCAGTACCGGGACTAGATATGAGCAGTTCTTC.

The chain employs TRBV19 and TRBJ2-5, with 8 bases fitting TRBD1. Losses at the gene ends were 6 bases for V and 5 bases for J; bases not matched to a gene: 8. This CDR3 spans 14 amino acids. The germline V gene encodes CDR1 LNHDA and CDR2 SQIVND (reference sequence). CDR3 amino acids: CASSPDRVVETQYF. CDR3 sequence (DNA): TGTGCCAGTAGCCCGGACAGGGTTGTCGAGACCCAGTACTTC.

This clone was counted once. The gene calls are TRBV4-1 and TRBJ2-7; D not resolved. The CDR3 is made up of 18 amino acids. Trimming left V 0 bases short and J 0 bases short, with 18 bases between. Germline assignment: CDR1 MGHRA and CDR2 YSYEKL. The CDR3 protein is CASSQDALSRYTSYEQYF. The DNA of the CDR3 is TGCGCCAGCAGCCAAGATGCTCTATCCCGGTACACCTCCTACGAGCAGTACTTC.

In DNA form, the CDR3 reads TGCGCCAGCAGCCCAGGGGCAAACTCCTACGAGCAGTACTTC. Protein: CASSPGANSYEQYF. The chain couples TRBV5-1 to TRBJ2-7; tentatively, D is TRBD1 (6 bases). Germline V lookup: CDR1 SGHRS, CDR2 YFSETQ. The CDR3 length is 14 residues. V lost 4 bases and J 0 bases, leaving 11 bases between the germline ends.

The chain combines TRBV3-1 (or the pseudogene TRBV3-2) with TRBJ2-3, with D uncertain. V was cut by 1 base and J by 3 bases, with 8 bases left in between. Germline CDR1 is LGHDT and CDR2 is YNNKEL (reference sequence). The CDR3 has 14 amino acids. CDR3 protein: CASSQVWATDTQYF. The DNA for the CDR3 is TGTGCCAGCAGCCAAGTTTGGGCGACAGATACGCAGTATTTT.

This chain links TRBV5-5 with TRBJ1-5; possible D gene TRBD1, 5 bases. This CDR3 region has 15 residues. The V end lost 5 bases, the J end lost 5 bases, and 17 bases lay between the germline ends. Germline V gives CDR1 SGHKS, CDR2 YYEKEE (reference sequence). The DNA of the CDR3 is TGTGCCAGCAGATTAACATCGGGGGACTATCAGCCCCAGCATTTT. Protein: CASRLTSGDYQPQHF.

CDR3 in DNA: TGCAGCGTTCATCACAGTAGCTATGAGCAGTTCTTC. It yields the protein CSVHHSSYEQFF. This chain links TRBV29-1 with TRBJ2-1; the D is unclear. The CDR3 loop spans 12 amino acids. The germline V gene encodes CDR1 SQVTM and CDR2 ANQGSEA. V dropped 5 bases and J dropped 8 bases, with 13 bases sitting between them.

This chain uses TRBV3-1 (or the pseudogene TRBV3-2) with TRBJ2-2; D not certain. Germline CDR1 LGHDT, CDR2 YNNKEL (reference sequence). The CDR3 sequence is 12 residues long. V lost 2 bases to trimming and J lost 8 bases, with 6 bases between them. This CDR3 is CASSQRPGELFF. For the CDR3, the DNA is TGTGCCAGCAGCCAAAGGCCGGGGGAGCTGTTTTTT.

The rearrangement joins TRBV19 to TRBJ2-4, with D tentatively TRBD1 or TRBD2 (6 bases each). Germline V gives CDR1 LNHDA, CDR2 SQIVND (reference sequence). Trimming took off 5 bases at V and 3 bases at J, with 17 bases between the two ends. The CDR3 length is 16 residues. This chain's CDR3 is CASSQQGLAGKNIQYF. The CDR3 DNA reads as TGTGCCAGTAGTCAACAGGGACTCGCGGGCAAAAACATTCAGTACTTC.

The CDR3 DNA reads as TGTGCCAGCAGCCCACCGGGTCGGGGGGCGATCTCCTATGGCTACACCTTC. Translated: CASSPPGRGAISYGYTF. The gene calls are TRBV13 and TRBJ1-2; possibly TRBD1 for D (6 bases). Trimming pared 5 bases from V and 4 bases from J, leaving 23 bases between. The CDR3 spans 17 residues. Germline CDR1 is PRHDT and CDR2 is FYEKMQ (reference sequence).

V and J are TRBV27 and TRBJ2-2, with 7 nucleotides matching TRBD2. The germline CDR1 and CDR2 sequences are MNHEY and SMNVEV (reference sequence). Trimming at V came to 3 bases and at J to 1 base, leaving 2 bases not matched to a gene. This CDR3 is built from 15 residues. CDR3 amino acids: CASSLRGMNTGELFF. For the CDR3, the DNA is TGTGCCAGCAGTTTGCGGGGGATGAACACCGGGGAGCTGTTTTTT.

This chain joins TRBV27 and TRBJ1-4, with D hard to call. Germline V CDR1 and CDR2: MNHEY, SMNVEV (reference sequence). V lost 2 bases and J 10 bases, leaving 17 bases between the germline ends. This CDR3 comprises 15 residues. CDR3 sequence (DNA): TGTGCCAGCAGTTTAGGAGCACAGCTGGTTGCAAAACTGTTTTTT. As protein: CASSLGAQLVAKLFF.

The chain employs TRBV5-1 and TRBJ2-7, with 7 bases lining up with TRBD1. The CDR3 spans 13 residues. From germline, CDR1 is SGHRS and CDR2 YFSETQ. Losses at the gene ends were 9 bases for V and 4 bases for J; bases not matched to a gene: 10. The chain's CDR3 is CATRPGTEYEQYF. The DNA for the CDR3 is TGCGCCACCAGACCCGGGACAGAATACGAGCAGTACTTC.

The CDR3 coding sequence is TGTGCCAGTAGTATCGGGGGGCTCTCAGCAGATACGCAGTATTTT. The encoded protein is CASSIGGLSADTQYF. This chain links TRBV19 with TRBJ2-3; a possible D gene is TRBD2 (7 bases). Germline CDR1 LNHDA, CDR2 SQIVND (reference sequence). V was shortened by 3 bases and J by 4 bases, with 14 bases between the two germline ends. This CDR3 has 15 amino acids.

This clone has just a few counts. The chain couples TRBV10-3 to TRBJ1-4; D perhaps matches TRBD1 (5 bases). The CDR3 has 16 residues. V gave up 0 bases and J gave up 7 bases, with 15 bases separating them. The germline V gene encodes CDR1 ENHRY and CDR2 SYGVKD. The CDR3 DNA follows: TGTGCCATCAGTGAGTCGAGTGGGGCGTTGGGTGAAAAACTGTTTTTT. It specifies CAISESSGALGEKLFF.

J is TRBJ2-5 and V is TRBV3-1 (or the pseudogene TRBV3-2); D tentatively reads TRBD1 or TRBD2 (5 bases each). V lost 1 base and J lost 5, with 17 bases in between. The CDR3 is made up of 16 amino acids. Germline lookup yields CDR1 LGHDT and CDR2 YNNKEL (reference sequence). DNA of the CDR3: TGTGCCAGCAGCCAAGGGGGACCCAGACGACAGGAGACCCAGTACTTC. It is translated as CASSQGGPRRQETQYF.

The J gene is TRBJ1-2, the V gene TRBV4-1; no reliable D call. V was pared by 0 bases and J by 8 bases, with 13 bases between. Germline V gene sequence: CDR1 MGHRA, CDR2 YSYEKL. This CDR3 has 14 residues. The CDR3 bases are TGCGCCAGCAGCCAAGAGGCAGGCACGAGAGGCTACACCTTC. Translating gives CASSQEAGTRGYTF.

This chain uses TRBV7-9 with TRBJ2-7; 8 bases match TRBD2. The CDR3 runs 15 residues. Germline V CDR1 and CDR2: SEHNR, FQNEAQ (reference sequence). V lost 4 bases, J lost 4 bases, and 9 bases stayed unmatched. CDR3 sequence reads: CASSYERTGGYEQYF. The CDR3 DNA follows: TGTGCCAGCAGCTATGAGCGTACGGGAGGGTACGAGCAGTACTTC.

The chain employs TRBV28 and TRBJ1-4; D possibly corresponds to TRBD1 (5 bases). Germline values: CDR1 MDHEN, CDR2 SYDVKM. V dropped 2 bases and J dropped 5 bases, with 12 bases sitting between them. The CDR3 contains 15 residues. Written as DNA, the CDR3 is TGTGCCAGCAGTTTAGCAGGGCTGGGGAATGAAAAACTGTTTTTT. Translated: CASSLAGLGNEKLFF. The full variable domain, rest sourced from reference TRBV28 and TRBJ1-4, is DVKVTQSSRYLVKRTGEKVFLECVQDMDHENMFWYRQDPGLGLRLIYFSYDVKMKEKGDIPEGYSVSREKKERFSLILESASTNQTSMYLCASSLAGLGNEKLFFGSGTQLSVL.

In nucleotides, the CDR3 is TGTGCCAGCAGCCCGACACTAGCGGCCTACGAGCAGTACTTC. It yields the protein CASSPTLAAYEQYF. The chain employs TRBV7-9 and TRBJ2-7; 8 bases map to TRBD2. Trimming at V came to 5 bases and at J to 2 bases, leaving 5 bases not matched to a gene. CDR3 length equals 14 residues. Germline CDR1 is SEHNR and CDR2 is FQNEAQ (reference sequence).

This chain links TRBV18 with TRBJ1-3; 9 bases are shared with TRBD1. V shed 3 bases and J 4 bases; nucleotides not matched to a gene: 4. Germline CDR1 KGHSH, CDR2 LQKENI. The CDR3 extends over 15 amino acids. This CDR3 is CASSPGQGAGNTIYF. CDR3 nucleotides: TGTGCCAGCTCACCGGGACAGGGAGCAGGAAACACCATATATTTT.